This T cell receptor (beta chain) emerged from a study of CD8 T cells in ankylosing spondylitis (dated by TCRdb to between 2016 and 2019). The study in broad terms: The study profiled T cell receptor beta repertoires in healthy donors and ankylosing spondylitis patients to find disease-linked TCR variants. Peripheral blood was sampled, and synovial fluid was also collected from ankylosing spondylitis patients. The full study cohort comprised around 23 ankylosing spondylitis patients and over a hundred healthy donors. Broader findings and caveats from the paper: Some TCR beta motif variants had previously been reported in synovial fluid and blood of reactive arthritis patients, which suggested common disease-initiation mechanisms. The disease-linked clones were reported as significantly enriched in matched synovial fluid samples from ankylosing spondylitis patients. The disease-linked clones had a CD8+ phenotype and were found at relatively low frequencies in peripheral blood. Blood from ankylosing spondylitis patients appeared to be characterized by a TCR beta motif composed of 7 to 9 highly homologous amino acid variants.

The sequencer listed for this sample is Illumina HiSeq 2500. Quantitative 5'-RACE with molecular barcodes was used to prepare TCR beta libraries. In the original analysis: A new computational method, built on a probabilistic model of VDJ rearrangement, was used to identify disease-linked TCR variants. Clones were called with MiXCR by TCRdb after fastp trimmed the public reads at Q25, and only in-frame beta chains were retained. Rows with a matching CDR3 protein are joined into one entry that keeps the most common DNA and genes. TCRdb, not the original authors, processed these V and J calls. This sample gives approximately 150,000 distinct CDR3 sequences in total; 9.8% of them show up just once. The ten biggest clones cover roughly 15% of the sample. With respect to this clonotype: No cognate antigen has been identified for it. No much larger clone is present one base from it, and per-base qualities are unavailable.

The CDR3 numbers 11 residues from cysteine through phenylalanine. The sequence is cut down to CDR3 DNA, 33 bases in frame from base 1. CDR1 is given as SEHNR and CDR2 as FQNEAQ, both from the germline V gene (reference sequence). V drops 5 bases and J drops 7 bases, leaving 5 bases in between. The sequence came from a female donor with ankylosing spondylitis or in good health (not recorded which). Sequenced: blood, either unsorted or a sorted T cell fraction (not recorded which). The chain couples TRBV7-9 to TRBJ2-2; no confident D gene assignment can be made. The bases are TGTGCCAGCAGCCGGCGCGGGGAGCTGTTTTTT. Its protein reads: CASSRRGELFF.